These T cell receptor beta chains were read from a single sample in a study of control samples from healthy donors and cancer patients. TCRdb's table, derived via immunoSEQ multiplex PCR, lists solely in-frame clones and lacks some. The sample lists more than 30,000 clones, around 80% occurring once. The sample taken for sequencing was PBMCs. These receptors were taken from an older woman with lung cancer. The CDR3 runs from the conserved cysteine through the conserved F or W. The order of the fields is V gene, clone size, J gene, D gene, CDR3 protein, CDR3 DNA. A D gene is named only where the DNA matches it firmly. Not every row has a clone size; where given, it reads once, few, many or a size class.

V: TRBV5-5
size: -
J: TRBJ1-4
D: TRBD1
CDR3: CASSPGGTGREKLFF
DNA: TGTGCCAGCAGTCCCGGGGGGACAGGTCGTGAAAAACTGTTTTTT

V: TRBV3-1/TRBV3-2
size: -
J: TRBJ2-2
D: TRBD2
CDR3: CASSRLSGGHTGELFF
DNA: TGTGCCAGCAGCCGGCTTAGCGGGGGCCACACCGGGGAGCTGTTTTTT

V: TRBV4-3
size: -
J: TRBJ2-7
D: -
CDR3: CASSQDRTGQTYEQYF
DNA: TGCGCCAGCAGCCAAGATAGGACCGGACAGACCTACGAGCAGTACTTC

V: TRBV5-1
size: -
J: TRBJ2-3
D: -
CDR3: CASSFNSGLPTDTQYF
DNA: TGCGCCAGCAGCTTTAATAGCGGCCTTCCCACAGATACGCAGTATTTT

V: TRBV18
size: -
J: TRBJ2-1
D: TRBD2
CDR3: CASSPSQREIDEQFF
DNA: TGTGCCAGCTCACCATCTCAGCGGGAGATCGATGAGCAGTTCTTC

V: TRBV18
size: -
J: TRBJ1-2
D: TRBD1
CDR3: CASSPQPTGVDYGYTF
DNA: TGTGCCAGCTCACCACAGCCGACAGGGGTTGACTATGGCTACACCTTC

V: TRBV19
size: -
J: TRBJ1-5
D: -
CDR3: CASSMGQGIISNQPQHF
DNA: TGTGCCAGTAGTATGGGGCAGGGTATAATTAGCAATCAGCCCCAGCATTTT

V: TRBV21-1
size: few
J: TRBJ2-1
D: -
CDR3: CASILPGQDGNEQFF
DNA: TGTGCCAGCATCCTCCCGGGACAGGACGGCAATGAGCAGTTCTTC

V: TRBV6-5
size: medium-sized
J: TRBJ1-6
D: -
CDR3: CASRPNNSPLHF
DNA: TGTGCCAGCAGGCCGAATAATTCACCCCTCCACTTT

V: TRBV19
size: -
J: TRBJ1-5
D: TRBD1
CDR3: CASGRQGALNQPQHF
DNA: TGTGCCAGTGGTCGACAGGGAGCTCTTAATCAGCCCCAGCATTTT

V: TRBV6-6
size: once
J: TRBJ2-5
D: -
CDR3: CASSRGQETQYF
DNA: TGTGCCAGCTCCCGGGGCCAAGAGACCCAGTACTTC

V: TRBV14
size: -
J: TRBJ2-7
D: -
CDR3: CASGVWGTYEQYF
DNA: TGTGCCAGCGGAGTTTGGGGAACCTACGAGCAGTACTTC

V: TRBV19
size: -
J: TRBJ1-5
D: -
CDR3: CASSIKGYQPQHF
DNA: TGTGCCAGTAGTATCAAGGGGTATCAGCCCCAGCATTTT

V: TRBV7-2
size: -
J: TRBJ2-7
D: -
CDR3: CASSLSGWPYEQYF
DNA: TGTGCCAGCAGCTTGTCCGGATGGCCCTACGAGCAGTACTTC

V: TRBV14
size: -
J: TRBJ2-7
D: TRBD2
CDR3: CASSQERGAGGSYEQYF
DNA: TGTGCCAGCAGCCAAGAAAGAGGCGCGGGGGGTTCCTACGAGCAGTACTTC

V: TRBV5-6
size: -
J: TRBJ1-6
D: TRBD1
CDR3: CASSPLTGNNSPLHF
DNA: TGTGCCAGCAGCCCCCTGACAGGGAATAATTCACCCCTCCACTTT

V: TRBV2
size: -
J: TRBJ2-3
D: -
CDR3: CASSSAPDTQYF
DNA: TGTGCCAGCAGTTCCGCCCCAGATACGCAGTATTTT

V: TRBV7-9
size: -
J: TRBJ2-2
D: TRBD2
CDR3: CASSLSGTSGRGTGELFF
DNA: TGTGCCAGCAGCTTATCAGGGACTAGCGGGAGGGGCACCGGGGAGCTGTTTTTT

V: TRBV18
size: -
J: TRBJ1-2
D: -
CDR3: CASSPGWDYGYTF
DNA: TGTGCCAGCTCACCGGGGTGGGACTATGGCTACACCTTC

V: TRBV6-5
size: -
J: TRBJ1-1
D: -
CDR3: CASSFDLGGWTEAFF
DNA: TGTGCCAGCAGTTTCGATCTGGGCGGGTGGACTGAAGCTTTCTTT

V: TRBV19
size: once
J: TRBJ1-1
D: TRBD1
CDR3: CASNLGQLNTEAFF
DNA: TGTGCCAGTAACTTGGGACAGCTGAACACTGAAGCTTTCTTT

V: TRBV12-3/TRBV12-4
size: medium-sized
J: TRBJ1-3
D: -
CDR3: CASSLNSGNTIYF
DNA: TGTGCCAGCAGTTTGAACTCTGGAAACACCATATATTTT

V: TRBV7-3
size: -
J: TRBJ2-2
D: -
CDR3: CASSSIGQRGTGELFF
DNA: TGTGCCAGCAGCTCCATAGGCCAGAGGGGGACCGGGGAGCTGTTTTTT

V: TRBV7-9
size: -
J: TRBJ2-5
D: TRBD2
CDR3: CASRFTSGGEETQYF
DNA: TGTGCCAGCAGATTTACTAGCGGGGGAGAGGAGACCCAGTACTTC

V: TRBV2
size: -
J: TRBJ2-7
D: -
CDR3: CASSEGPKVEYEQYF
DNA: TGTGCCAGCAGTGAGGGACCAAAAGTAGAATACGAGCAGTACTTC

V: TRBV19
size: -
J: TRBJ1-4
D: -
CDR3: CASSPNREKLFF
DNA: TGTGCCAGTAGCCCGAACAGAGAAAAACTGTTTTTT

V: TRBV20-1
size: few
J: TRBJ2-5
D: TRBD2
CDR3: CSASGGETQYF
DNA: TGCAGTGCTTCCGGGGGGGAGACCCAGTACTTC

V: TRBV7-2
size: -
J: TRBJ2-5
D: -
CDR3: CASSFSLNPIETQYF
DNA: TGTGCCAGCAGCTTCTCCCTTAATCCCATAGAGACCCAGTACTTC

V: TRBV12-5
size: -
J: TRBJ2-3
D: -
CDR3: CASGPTANTQYF
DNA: TGTGCTAGTGGGCCGACTGCCAATACGCAGTATTTT

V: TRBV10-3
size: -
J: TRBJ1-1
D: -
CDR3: CAIGRETTATEAFF
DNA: TGTGCCATCGGACGGGAAACTACGGCTACTGAAGCTTTCTTT

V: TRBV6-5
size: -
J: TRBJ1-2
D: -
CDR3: CASSYKGGNYGYTF
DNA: TGTGCCAGCAGTTACAAGGGAGGTAACTATGGCTACACCTTC

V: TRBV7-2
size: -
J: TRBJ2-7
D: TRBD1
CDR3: CASSSGTGYYEQYF
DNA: TGTGCCAGCAGCTCTGGGACAGGCTACTACGAGCAGTACTTC

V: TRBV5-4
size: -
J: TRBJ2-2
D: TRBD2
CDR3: CASSLWLADTGELFF
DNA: TGTGCCAGCAGCTTGTGGCTAGCGGACACCGGGGAGCTGTTTTTT

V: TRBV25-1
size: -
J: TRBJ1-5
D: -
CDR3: CASSVGFSNQPQHF
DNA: TGTGCCAGCAGTGTAGGTTTCAGCAATCAGCCCCAGCATTTT

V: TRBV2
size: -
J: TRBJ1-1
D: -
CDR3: CASSVVEMFTEAFF
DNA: TGTGCCAGCAGTGTTGTGGAGATGTTCACTGAAGCTTTCTTT

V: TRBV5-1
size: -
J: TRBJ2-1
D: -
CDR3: CASSLGGFNNEQFF
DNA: TGCGCCAGCAGCTTGGGCGGGTTTAACAATGAGCAGTTCTTC

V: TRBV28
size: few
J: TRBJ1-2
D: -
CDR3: CASIRTANYGYTF
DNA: TGTGCCAGCATTCGGACGGCCAACTATGGCTACACCTTC

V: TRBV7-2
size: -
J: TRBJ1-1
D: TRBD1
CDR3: CASSLGTGEGFTEAFF
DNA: TGTGCCAGCAGCTTAGGGACAGGGGAAGGGTTCACTGAAGCTTTCTTT

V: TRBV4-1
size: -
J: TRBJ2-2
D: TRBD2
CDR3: CASSLTSGNTGELFF
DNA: TGCGCCAGCAGCCTCACTAGCGGGAACACCGGGGAGCTGTTTTTT

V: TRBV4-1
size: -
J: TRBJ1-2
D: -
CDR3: CASSSYAGDGYGYTF
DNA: TGCGCCAGCAGTTCCTATGCAGGGGATGGATATGGCTACACCTTC

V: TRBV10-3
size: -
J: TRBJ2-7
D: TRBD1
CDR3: CAITRDRAREQYF
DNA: TGTGCCATCACGAGGGACAGGGCTCGCGAGCAGTACTTC

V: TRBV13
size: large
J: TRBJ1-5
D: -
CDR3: CASSWGESNQPQHF
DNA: TGTGCCAGCAGCTGGGGGGAAAGCAATCAGCCCCAGCATTTT

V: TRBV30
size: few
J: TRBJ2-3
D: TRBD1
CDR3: CAWVTGGSPLDTQYF
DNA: TGTGCCTGGGTCACAGGGGGGTCCCCACTGGATACGCAGTATTTT

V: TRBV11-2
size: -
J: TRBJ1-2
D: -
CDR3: CASSPTAPLYGYTF
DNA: TGTGCCAGCAGCCCAACGGCCCCGCTCTATGGCTACACCTTC

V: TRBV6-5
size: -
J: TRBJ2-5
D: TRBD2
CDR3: CASSYSLAGETQYF
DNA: TGTGCCAGCAGTTACTCCCTAGCGGGAGAGACCCAGTACTTC

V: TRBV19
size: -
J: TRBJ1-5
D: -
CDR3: CASSSGTPISNQPQHF
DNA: TGTGCCAGTAGTTCCGGGACACCGATAAGCAATCAGCCCCAGCATTTT

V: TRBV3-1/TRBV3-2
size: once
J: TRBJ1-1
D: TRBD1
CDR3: CASSPIPGQGRTEAFF
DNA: TGTGCCAGCAGCCCGATACCGGGACAGGGGAGAACTGAAGCTTTCTTT

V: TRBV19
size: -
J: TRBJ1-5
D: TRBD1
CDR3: CASSIDRGRNQPQHF
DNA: TGTGCCAGTAGTATAGACAGGGGGCGTAATCAGCCCCAGCATTTT

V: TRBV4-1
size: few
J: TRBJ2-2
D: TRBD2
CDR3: CASSPRGAGELFF
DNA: TGCGCCAGCAGCCCCCGGGGGGCCGGGGAGCTGTTTTTT